One sample yielded the 19 T cell receptor beta chains listed below, sequenced in a study of CXCR3-negative and CXCR3-positive naive CD8 T cells. 5' RACE that incorporated UMI labels was used to prepare the TRB cDNA libraries. TCRdb re-called the 5' RACE reads, yielding one record per CDR3 amino acid sequence without DNA. This listing includes fewer than 55,000 distinct CDR3 sequences. The sequenced sample was naive CXCR3- CD8+ T cells from blood. The subset: CD45RO-CCR7+CD27+CD95- naive CD8+ T cells lacking CXCR3 (TNR3-). These TCRs come from a human donor in good health. Some clones in this sample may be carry-over from other donors' samples.

This chain connects TRBV28 to TRBJ2-1; TCRdb returns TRBD1, unconfirmable since there is no DNA. The CDR3 runs 13 residues. Germline CDR1 MDHEN, CDR2 SYDVKM. CDR3 region: CASSPGQANEQFF.

This chain joins TRBV2 and TRBJ2-7; with no DNA, the TCRdb D assignment of TRBD1 cannot be verified. The germline V gene has CDR1 SNHLY and CDR2 FYNNEI. The CDR3 contains 16 residues. The CDR3 loop is CASSGSPLGRVDWQYF.

CDR3 in amino acids: CSVEGTGHHRDYGYTF. The chain uses TRBV29-1 and TRBJ1-2; TCRdb names TRBD1, which stays unverified in the absence of DNA. The CDR3 loop spans 16 amino acids. Germline CDR1 and CDR2: SQVTM and ANQGSEA.

The chain is built from TRBV3-1 and TRBJ2-2. CDR3 length equals 16 residues. Germline CDR1 LGHDT, CDR2 YNNKEL (reference sequence). CDR3 amino acids: CASSQDLASVAGELFF.

This chain connects TRBV29-1 to TRBJ2-7; the TCRdb call, TRBD2, lacks DNA for checking. Germline CDR1 and CDR2: SQVTM and ANQGSEA. This CDR3 spans 12 amino acids. The CDR3 sequence: CSVLQGPYEQYF.

The V and J genes are TRBV9 and TRBJ2-3; TCRdb selects TRBD2, and the lack of DNA leaves this call unchecked. The CDR3 consists of 15 residues. CDR1 is SGDLS and CDR2 is YYNGEE in the germline V gene. CDR3 amino acids: CASISGSGDSDTQYF.

The chain uses TRBV4-1 and TRBJ2-7. The germline gives CDR1 MGHRA, CDR2 YSYEKL. The CDR3 sequence is 15 residues long. CDR3 amino acids: CASSQGSVSSYEQYF.

CDR3 in amino acids: CASSFPGGYNSPLHF. This sequence joins TRBV28 and TRBJ1-6; TCRdb gives TRBD1 as the D gene, but with no DNA this cannot be confirmed. The CDR3 is made up of 15 amino acids. Per germline, CDR1 MDHEN and CDR2 SYDVKM.

The V and J genes are TRBV3-1 and TRBJ1-2. CDR3 length: 15 amino acids. CDR1 is LGHDT and CDR2 is YNNKEL in the germline V gene (reference sequence). CDR3 protein: CASSQSMTLSGGYTF.

This CDR3 is CATSDTPGLAEYNEQFF. The chain links TRBV15 to TRBJ2-1; without DNA, the TCRdb call of TRBD2 cannot be checked. This CDR3 has 17 residues. Germline CDR1 LNHNV, CDR2 YYDKDF (reference sequence).

V gene TRBV5-1 combines with J gene TRBJ1-1. Germline-derived CDR1 and CDR2 are SGHRS and YFSETQ. The CDR3 is 13 residues long. The CDR3 spells CASSLEAPLEAFF.

This chain joins TRBV10-2 and TRBJ1-5; the D call from TCRdb, TRBD1, cannot be confirmed without DNA. There are 14 residues in the CDR3. Germline values: CDR1 WSHSY, CDR2 SAAADI. CDR3 loop: CASSGTAGNQPQHF.

The chain links TRBV18 to TRBJ1-6; TCRdb's assignment of TRBD1 cannot be checked, as there is no DNA. CDR1 and CDR2 (germline): KGHSH, LQKENI. The CDR3 loop spans 16 amino acids. The chain's CDR3 is CASSPTGARYNSPLHF.

This rearrangement joins TRBV20-1 to TRBJ2-5; TCRdb lists TRBD1, though no DNA is available to test this call. From germline, CDR1 is DFQATT and CDR2 SNEGSKA (reference sequence). The CDR3 is 14 amino acids. CDR3 sequence: CSASAGDPGETQYF.

The chain joins TRBV29-1 to TRBJ2-3; TCRdb lists TRBD1, though no DNA is available to test this call. The CDR3 covers 16 residues. Per the germline V gene, CDR1 is SQVTM and CDR2 is ANQGSEA. The CDR3 spells CSVEDTGHRRTDTQYF.

V and J are TRBV7-2 and TRBJ1-2; without DNA, the TCRdb call of TRBD1 cannot be checked. The germline CDR1 and CDR2 sequences are SGHTA and FQGNSA. The CDR3 length is 15 residues. This CDR3 is CASSLTYPGFRGYTF.

This chain connects TRBV4-1 to TRBJ1-4. This CDR3 is built from 12 residues. Germline-derived CDR1 and CDR2 are MGHRA and YSYEKL. This CDR3 reads CASSQGSSGLFF.

The V gene is TRBV11-2, the J gene TRBJ2-7; TCRdb's assignment of TRBD1 cannot be checked, as there is no DNA. Germline V gene lookup returns CDR1 SGHAT and CDR2 FQNNGV. There are 13 residues in the CDR3. The CDR3 is CASSSPGSYEQYF. The whole variable domain, remainder taken from reference TRBV11-2 and TRBJ2-7, is EAGVAQSPRYKIIEKRQSVAFWCNPISGHATLYWYQQILGQGPKLLIQFQNNGVVDDSQLPKDRFSAERLKGVDSTLKIQPAKLEDSAVYLCASSSPGSYEQYFGPGTRLTVT.

The chain uses TRBV28 and TRBJ1-1; TCRdb indicates TRBD1, and absent DNA this call remains unverified. Germline CDR1 reads MDHEN; CDR2 reads SYDVKM. This CDR3 region has 14 residues. The chain's CDR3 is CASSLLGVNTEAFF.